Below are 24 T cell receptor beta chains sequenced from a single sample in a study of cytomegalovirus exposure and HLA in healthy donors. Profiling relied on immunoSEQ multiplex PCR, and the TCRdb table lists in-frame clones only, not all of them. The sample includes about 130,000 clones, more than 70% of them seen just once. What was sequenced was PBMCs. These receptors were taken from a man younger than 45 in good health and CMV-seronegative.

The chain couples TRBV5-1 to TRBJ1-1; 7 bases match TRBD1. The CDR3 contains 13 residues. Per the germline V gene, CDR1 is SGHRS and CDR2 is YFSETQ. V dropped 4 bases and J dropped 8; count of bases not matched to a gene: 8. The chain's CDR3 is CASSLDTGVEAFF. In nucleotides, the CDR3 is TGCGCCAGCAGCCTAGACACAGGGGTGGAAGCTTTCTTT.

V gene TRBV6-1 combines with J gene TRBJ1-5; 8 bases align to TRBD1. With 4 bases clipped from V and 6 bases from J, the junction kept 5 bases outside the gene matches. CDR3 length: 14 residues. Germline V gene lookup returns CDR1 MNHNS and CDR2 SASEGT. The CDR3 nucleotides read TGTGCCAGCAGTGGGGGACAGGTCTTTCAGCCCCAGCATTTT. Protein sequence: CASSGGQVFQPQHF.

V usage is TRBV7-2 and J usage is TRBJ1-4; D unresolved. CDR3 length equals 13 residues. The germline V and J ends were trimmed by 2 bases and 8 bases, with 9 bases remaining between them. From germline, CDR1 is SGHTA and CDR2 FQGNSA. CDR3 nucleotide sequence: TGTGCCAGCAGCTTACGAGTGCGAGAAAAACTGTTTTTT. Its translation is CASSLRVREKLFF.

The chain uses TRBV5-1 and TRBJ2-7; 8 bases match TRBD2. Trimming at V came to 5 bases and at J to 5 bases, leaving 6 bases not matched to a gene. This CDR3 has 13 residues. Germline CDR1 reads SGHRS; CDR2 reads YFSETQ. For the CDR3, the DNA is TGCGCCAGCAGGAGCGGGAGCTTACACGAGCAGTACTTC. It codes for CASRSGSLHEQYF.

The V gene is TRBV18, the J gene TRBJ1-5, with a possible D match to TRBD1 (6 bases). CDR3 length: 21 amino acids. V gave up 3 bases and J gave up 9 bases, with 36 bases separating them. Germline CDR1 reads KGHSH; CDR2 reads LQKENI. CDR3 coding DNA: TGTGCCAGCTCACCCCCGGAGGGACACGAAAAGGGAGGGGGAACGAAGAGGCCCCAGCATTTT. Its translation: CASSPPEGHEKGGGTKRPQHF.

The genes are TRBV6-5 and TRBJ1-6, with D possibly TRBD1 on 5 matching bases. From germline, CDR1 is MNHEY and CDR2 SVGAGI. The CDR3 length is 14 residues. V was cut by 5 bases and J by 9 bases, with 14 bases left in between. The CDR3 is CASSPRREVSPLHF. CDR3 bases: TGTGCCAGCAGTCCCCGCAGGGAGGTTTCACCCCTCCACTTT.

This clone was counted between two and nine times. The chain links TRBV7-9 to TRBJ2-7; 9 bases are shared with TRBD2. J lost 7 bases, V lost 5 bases, and 6 bases had no gene match. Germline assignment: CDR1 SEHNR and CDR2 FQNEAQ (reference sequence). The CDR3 spans 13 residues. In DNA, the CDR3 is TGTGCCAGCAGCGGCGGGCTAGCGGGGGAGCAGTACTTC. Translation: CASSGGLAGEQYF.

This clone was seen just once. The CDR3: CASSSTGGPNQPQHF. CDR3 coding DNA: TGTGCCAGCAGCTCAACCGGCGGGCCGAATCAGCCCCAGCATTTT. The rearrangement joins TRBV7-9 to TRBJ1-5; no firm D call. CDR3 length equals 15 residues. Germline CDR1 is SEHNR and CDR2 is FQNEAQ (reference sequence). Trimming left V 4 bases short and J 4 bases short, with 14 bases between.

The chain uses TRBV6-4 and TRBJ2-7; possible D gene TRBD2, 6 bases. The CDR3 consists of 15 residues. Trimming stripped 0 bases from V and 2 bases from J, with 11 bases between. CDR1 is MRHNA, CDR2 SNTAGT, per germline. The CDR3 here is CASSDSGGTPYEQYF. The CDR3 bases are TGTGCCAGCAGTGACTCGGGAGGCACTCCCTACGAGCAGTACTTC.

The chain employs TRBV18 and TRBJ2-1; TRBD2 matches 8 bases. The trim removed 4 bases at V and 1 base at J, leaving 6 bases unmatched. The CDR3 has 16 residues. Germline-derived CDR1 and CDR2 are KGHSH and LQKENI. The CDR3: CASSQTLAVSYNEQFF. For the CDR3, the DNA is TGTGCCAGCTCACAAACACTAGCGGTGTCCTACAATGAGCAGTTCTTC. The complete variable domain, with remaining parts taken from reference TRBV18 and TRBJ2-1, reads NAGVMQNPRHLVRRRGQEARLRCSPMKGHSHVYWYRQLPEEGLKFMVYLQKENIIDESGMPKERFSAEFPKEGPSILRIQQVVRGDSAAYFCASSQTLAVSYNEQFFGPGTRLTVL.

The J gene is TRBJ1-2, the V gene TRBV19; 9 positions match TRBD1. Trimming took 9 bases from V and 10 from J; bases not matched to a gene: 6. Germline-derived CDR1 and CDR2 are LNHDA and SQIVND (reference sequence). This CDR3 region has 11 residues. CDR3 sequence reads: CASRDRVDYTF. The DNA of the CDR3 is TGTGCCAGCCGGGACAGGGTTGACTACACCTTC.

This clone was picked up a small number of times. CDR3 coding DNA: TGTGCCAGTAGCCCGGGACAGAACTATGGCTACACCTTC. This translates into CASSPGQNYGYTF. This sequence joins TRBV19 and TRBJ1-2; 7 positions match TRBD1. Losses at the gene ends were 6 bases for V and 2 bases for J; bases not matched to a gene: 3. The CDR3 runs 13 residues. CDR1 and CDR2 from the germline V gene are LNHDA and SQIVND (reference sequence).

The rearrangement joins TRBV4-3 to TRBJ1-6, with no clear D. In germline, CDR1 is LGHNA, CDR2 YSLEER. The V and J ends lost 0 bases and 10 bases respectively, with 7 bases between them. The CDR3 consists of 13 residues. The DNA for the CDR3 is TGCGCCAGCAGCCAAGAAGCCCAATCACCCCTCCACTTT. Amino acid sequence: CASSQEAQSPLHF.

V is TRBV6-5 and J is TRBJ1-4; 9 bases are a match to TRBD1. Per germline, CDR1 MNHEY and CDR2 SVGAGI. This CDR3 region has 16 residues. V gave up 0 bases and J gave up 4 bases; unmatched junction bases: 3. CDR3 DNA: TGTGCCAGCAGTTACTCGAAGGACAGGGGTAATGAAAAACTGTTTTTT. Protein product: CASSYSKDRGNEKLFF.

The chain couples TRBV9 to TRBJ2-3, with D possibly matching TRBD2 (6 bases). Trimming removed 3 bases at V and 5 bases at J, with 13 bases between. The V gene's germline CDR1 is SGDLS and CDR2 YYNGEE. CDR3 length: 14 residues. CDR3 loop: CASSGQASVDTQYF. DNA for the CDR3: TGTGCCAGCAGCGGACAAGCTAGCGTAGATACGCAGTATTTT.

The rearrangement uses TRBV5-4 and TRBJ2-7, with D perhaps matching TRBD2 (6 bases). V lost 4 bases to trimming and J lost 3 bases, with 17 bases between them. The CDR3 runs to 15 residues. The germline V gene encodes CDR1 SGHNT and CDR2 YYREEE (reference sequence). CDR3 loop: CASSLNRGTSYEQYF. As DNA, the CDR3 is TGTGCCAGCAGCCTTAACCGGGGGACCAGCTACGAGCAGTACTTC.

The chain uses TRBV7-9 and TRBJ2-1; the match to TRBD2 covers 12 bases. The CDR3 covers 15 residues. CDR1 and CDR2 from the germline V gene are SEHNR and FQNEAQ (reference sequence). V lost 2 bases and J lost 4; bases outside the gene matches: 0. CDR3: CASSLLAGGYNEQFF. Here the CDR3 DNA reads TGTGCCAGCAGCTTACTAGCGGGAGGGTACAATGAGCAGTTCTTC.

The chain is built from TRBV10-1 and TRBJ1-1; D possibly corresponds to TRBD1 (6 bases). V dropped 5 bases and J dropped 6 bases, with 7 bases sitting between them. Germline V gene lookup returns CDR1 WNHNN and CDR2 SYGVQD (reference sequence). This CDR3 comprises 11 residues. DNA for the CDR3: TGCGCCAGCAGTCAGGGGTCTGAAGCTTTCTTT. This translates into CASSQGSEAFF.

Details on this clone: One end of the junction fails to match germline, which may point to a read error. The chain is built from TRBV6-5 and TRBJ1-1, with D unclear. This CDR3 region has 13 residues. CDR1 MNHEY and CDR2 SVGAGI come from the germline V gene. CDR3 sequence: CASSYREYTEAFF. The CDR3 region has the DNA TGTGCGAGCAGTTATAGAGAATACACTGAAGCTTTCTTT.

This sequence joins TRBV27 and TRBJ1-6, with TRBD1 matching 9 bases. The length of the CDR3 is 17 residues. Trimming removed 7 bases from V and 8 bases from J; junction bases left unmatched: 15. Germline loops: CDR1 MNHEY, CDR2 SMNVEV (reference sequence). The DNA of the CDR3 is TGTGCCAGCAAGAGGGCGGGTAACAGGGGGCCTTATTCACCCCTCCACTTT. Its protein is CASKRAGNRGPYSPLHF.

This clone was counted between two and nine times. The chain links TRBV7-6 to TRBJ1-4; maybe TRBD1 (5 bases). From germline, CDR1 is SGHVS and CDR2 FNYEAQ. V was shortened by 2 bases and J by 1 base, with 5 bases between the two germline ends. This CDR3 spans 14 amino acids. The CDR3 region has the DNA TGTGCCAGCAGCTTACAGGGAACTAATGAAAAACTGTTTTTT. Translation: CASSLQGTNEKLFF.

The chain links TRBV7-9 to TRBJ1-1; D is unresolved. V dropped 5 bases and J dropped 4 bases, with 14 bases sitting between them. The CDR3 covers 14 residues. CDR1 SEHNR and CDR2 FQNEAQ come from the germline V gene (reference sequence). In DNA form, the CDR3 reads TGTGCCAGCAGCCCAAGCAAGAGCGCCACTGAAGCTTTCTTT. Translating it yields CASSPSKSATEAFF.

This chain connects TRBV9 to TRBJ2-5; D perhaps matches TRBD2 (7 bases). Trimming removed 0 bases at V and 1 base at J, with 16 bases between. Germline CDR1 reads SGDLS; CDR2 reads YYNGEE. This CDR3 contains 17 residues. The CDR3: CASSVGRLAQGQETQYF. DNA of the CDR3: TGTGCCAGCAGCGTAGGTCGACTAGCACAGGGCCAAGAGACCCAGTACTTC.

This chain connects TRBV21-1 to TRBJ1-1; the table's D call, TRBD1, was not checked against the DNA. TRBV21-1 is deemed a pseudogene. This CDR3 is built from 14 residues. CDR3 residues: CASSRWTGRCEAFF. For the CDR3, the DNA is TGTGCCAGCAGCAGGTGGACAGGGAGATGCGAAGCTTTCTTT.